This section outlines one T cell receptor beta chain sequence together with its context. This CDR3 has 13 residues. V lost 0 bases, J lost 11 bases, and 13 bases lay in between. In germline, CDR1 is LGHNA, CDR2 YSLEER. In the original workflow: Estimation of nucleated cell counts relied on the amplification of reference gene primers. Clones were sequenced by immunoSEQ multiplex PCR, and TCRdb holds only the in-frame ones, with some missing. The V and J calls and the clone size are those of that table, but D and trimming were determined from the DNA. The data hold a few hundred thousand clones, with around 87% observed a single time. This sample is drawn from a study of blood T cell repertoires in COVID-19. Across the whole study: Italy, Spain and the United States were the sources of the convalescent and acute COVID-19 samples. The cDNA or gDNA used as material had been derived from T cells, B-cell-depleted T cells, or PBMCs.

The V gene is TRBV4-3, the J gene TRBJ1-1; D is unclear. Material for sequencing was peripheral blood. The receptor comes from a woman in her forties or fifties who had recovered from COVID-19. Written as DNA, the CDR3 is TGCGCCAGCAGCCAAGAGCAGAACCAGTGGGCTTTCTTT. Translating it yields CASSQEQNQWAFF.